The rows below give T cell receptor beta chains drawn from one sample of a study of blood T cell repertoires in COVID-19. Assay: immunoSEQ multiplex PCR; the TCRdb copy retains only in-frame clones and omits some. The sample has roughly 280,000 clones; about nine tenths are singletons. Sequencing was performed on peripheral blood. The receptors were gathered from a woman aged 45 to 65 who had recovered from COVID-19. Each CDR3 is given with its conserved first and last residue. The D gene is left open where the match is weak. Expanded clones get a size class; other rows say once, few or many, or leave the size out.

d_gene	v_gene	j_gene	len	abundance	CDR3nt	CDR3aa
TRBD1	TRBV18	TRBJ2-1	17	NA	TGTGCCAGCTCAGGGGGCTACGCGGGACAGGGGATAAGTGGGCAGTTCTTC	CASSGGYAGQGISGQFF
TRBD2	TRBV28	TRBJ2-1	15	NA	TGTGCCAGCAATCGACTAGCGGGAGTCAGACTTGAGCAGTTCTTC	CASNRLAGVRLEQFF
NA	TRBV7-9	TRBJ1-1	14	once	TGTGCCAGCAGCTTGGCGGGTGCAAGAGCTGAAGCTTTCTTT	CASSLAGARAEAFF
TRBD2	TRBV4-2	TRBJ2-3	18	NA	TGTGCCAGCAGCCAGGGGGGGACTAGCGGGAGCGTGGCAGATACGCAGTATTTT	CASSQGGTSGSVADTQYF
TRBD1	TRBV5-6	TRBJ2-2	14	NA	TGTGCCAGCAGGGGACAGGGAAACACCGGGGAGCTGTTTTTT	CASRGQGNTGELFF
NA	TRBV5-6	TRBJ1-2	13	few	TGTGCCAGCAGGCCGGACAGAACCTATGGCTACACCTTC	CASRPDRTYGYTF
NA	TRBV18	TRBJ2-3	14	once	TGTGCCAGCCGTTTCAGGGCTAGCACAGATACGCAGTATTTT	CASRFRASTDTQYF
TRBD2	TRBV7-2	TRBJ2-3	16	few	TGTGCCAGCAGCTTTGGCGGGGGGGCCGGCACAGATACGCAGTATTTT	CASSFGGGAGTDTQYF
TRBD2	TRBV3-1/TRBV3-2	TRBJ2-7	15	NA	TGTGCCAGCAGCCAAGGACTAGCGGGGTGGTACGAGCAGTACTTC	CASSQGLAGWYEQYF
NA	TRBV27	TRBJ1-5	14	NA	TGTGCCAGCAGTTTAAAAGGGGTAGGTCAGCCCCAGCATTTT	CASSLKGVGQPQHF
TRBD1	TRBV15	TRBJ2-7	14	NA	TGTGCCACCAGCAGAGAGACAGGGTGGAACGAGCAGTACTTC	CATSRETGWNEQYF